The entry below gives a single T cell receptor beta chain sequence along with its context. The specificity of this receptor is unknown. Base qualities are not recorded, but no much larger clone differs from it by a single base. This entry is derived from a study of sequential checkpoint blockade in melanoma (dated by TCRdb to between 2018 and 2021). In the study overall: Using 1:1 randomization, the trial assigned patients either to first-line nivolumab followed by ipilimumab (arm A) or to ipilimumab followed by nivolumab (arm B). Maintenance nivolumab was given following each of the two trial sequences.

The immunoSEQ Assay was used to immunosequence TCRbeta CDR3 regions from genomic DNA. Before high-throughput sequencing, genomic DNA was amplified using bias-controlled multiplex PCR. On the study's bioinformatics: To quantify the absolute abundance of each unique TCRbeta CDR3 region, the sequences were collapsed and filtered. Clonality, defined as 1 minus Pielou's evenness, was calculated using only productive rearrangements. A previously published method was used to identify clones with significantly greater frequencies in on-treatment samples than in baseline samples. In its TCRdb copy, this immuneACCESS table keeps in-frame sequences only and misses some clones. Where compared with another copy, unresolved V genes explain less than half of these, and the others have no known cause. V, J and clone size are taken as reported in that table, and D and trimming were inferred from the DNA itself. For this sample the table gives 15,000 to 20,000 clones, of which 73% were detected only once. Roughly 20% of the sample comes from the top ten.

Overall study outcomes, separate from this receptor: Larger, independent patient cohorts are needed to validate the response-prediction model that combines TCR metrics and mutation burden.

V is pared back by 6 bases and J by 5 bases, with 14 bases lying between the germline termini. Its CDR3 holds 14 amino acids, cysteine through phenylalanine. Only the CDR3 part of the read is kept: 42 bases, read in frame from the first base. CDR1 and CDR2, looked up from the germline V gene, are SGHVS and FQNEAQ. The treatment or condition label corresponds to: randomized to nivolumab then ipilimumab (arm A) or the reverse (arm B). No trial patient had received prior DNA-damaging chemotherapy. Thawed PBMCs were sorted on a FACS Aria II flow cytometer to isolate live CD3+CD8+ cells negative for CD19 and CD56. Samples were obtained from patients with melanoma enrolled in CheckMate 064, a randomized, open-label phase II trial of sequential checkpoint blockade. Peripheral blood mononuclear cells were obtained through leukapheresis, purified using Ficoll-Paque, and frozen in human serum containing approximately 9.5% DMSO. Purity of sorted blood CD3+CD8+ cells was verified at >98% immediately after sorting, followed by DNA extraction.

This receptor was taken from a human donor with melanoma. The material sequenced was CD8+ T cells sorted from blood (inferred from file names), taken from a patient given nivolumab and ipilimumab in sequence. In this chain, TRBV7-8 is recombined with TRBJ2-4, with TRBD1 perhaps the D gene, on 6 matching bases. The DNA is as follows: TGTGCCAGCAGTCCTACAGGGTTGGAAAACATTCAGTACTTC. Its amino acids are CASSPTGLENIQYF. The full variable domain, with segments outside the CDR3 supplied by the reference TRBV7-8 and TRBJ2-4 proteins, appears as GAGVSQSPRYKVAKRGQDVALRCDPISGHVSLFWYQQALGQGPEFLTYFQNEAQLDKSGLPSDRFFAERPEGSVSTLKIQRTQQEDSAVYLCASSPTGLENIQYFGAGTRLSVL.